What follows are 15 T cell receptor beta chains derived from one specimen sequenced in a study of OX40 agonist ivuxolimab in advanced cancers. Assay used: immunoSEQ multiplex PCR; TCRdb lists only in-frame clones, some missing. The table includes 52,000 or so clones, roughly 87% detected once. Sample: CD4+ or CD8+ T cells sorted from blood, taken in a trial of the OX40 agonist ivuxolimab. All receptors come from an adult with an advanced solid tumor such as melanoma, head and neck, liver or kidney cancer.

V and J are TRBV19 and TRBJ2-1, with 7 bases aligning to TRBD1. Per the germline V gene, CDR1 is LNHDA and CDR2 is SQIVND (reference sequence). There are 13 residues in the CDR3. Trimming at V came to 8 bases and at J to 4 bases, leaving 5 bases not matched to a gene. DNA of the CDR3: TGTGCCAGTGCAGGGGGATTTTACAATGAGCAGTTCTTC. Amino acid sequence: CASAGGFYNEQFF.

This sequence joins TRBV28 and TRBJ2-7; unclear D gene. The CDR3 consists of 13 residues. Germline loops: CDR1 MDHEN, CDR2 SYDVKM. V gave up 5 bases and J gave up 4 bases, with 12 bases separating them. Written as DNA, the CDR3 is TGTGCCAGCAGTCCGGTCGGGCAGTACGAGCAGTACGTC. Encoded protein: CASSPVGQYEQYV.

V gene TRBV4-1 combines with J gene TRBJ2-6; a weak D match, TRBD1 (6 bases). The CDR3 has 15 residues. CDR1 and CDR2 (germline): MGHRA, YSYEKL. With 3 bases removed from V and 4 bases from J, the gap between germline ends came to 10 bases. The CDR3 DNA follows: TGCGCCAGCAGCCAGGACAGATCAGGGGCCAACGTCCTGACTTTC. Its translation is CASSQDRSGANVLTF.

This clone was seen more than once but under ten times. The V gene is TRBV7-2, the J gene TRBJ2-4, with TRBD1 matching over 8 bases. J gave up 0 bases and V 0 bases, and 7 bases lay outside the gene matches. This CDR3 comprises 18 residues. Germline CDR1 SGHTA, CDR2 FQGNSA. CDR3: CASSLAPGQEGAKNIQYF. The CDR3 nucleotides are TGTGCCAGCAGCTTAGCCCCGGGACAGGAAGGAGCCAAAAACATTCAGTACTTC.

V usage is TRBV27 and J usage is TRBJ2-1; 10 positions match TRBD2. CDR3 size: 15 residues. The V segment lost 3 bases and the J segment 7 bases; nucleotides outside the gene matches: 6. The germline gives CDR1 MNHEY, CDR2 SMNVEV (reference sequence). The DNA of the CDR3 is TGTGCCAGCAGTTTCCCAGCGGGGGGGCGGAATGAGCAGTTCTTC. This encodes CASSFPAGGRNEQFF.

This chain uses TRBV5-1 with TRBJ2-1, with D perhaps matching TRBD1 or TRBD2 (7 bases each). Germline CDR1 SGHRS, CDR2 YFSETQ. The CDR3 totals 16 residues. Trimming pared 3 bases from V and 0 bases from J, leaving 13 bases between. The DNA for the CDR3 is TGCGCCAGCAGCTCCCAGGGGGGGGTCTCCTACAATGAGCAGTTCTTC. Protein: CASSSQGGVSYNEQFF.

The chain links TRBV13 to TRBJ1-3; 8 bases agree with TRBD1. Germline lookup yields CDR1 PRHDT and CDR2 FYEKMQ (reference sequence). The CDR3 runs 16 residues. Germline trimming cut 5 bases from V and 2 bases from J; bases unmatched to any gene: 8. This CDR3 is CASSLDRGNTGNTIYF. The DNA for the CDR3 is TGTGCCAGCAGCCTCGACAGGGGAAATACTGGAAACACCATATATTTT.

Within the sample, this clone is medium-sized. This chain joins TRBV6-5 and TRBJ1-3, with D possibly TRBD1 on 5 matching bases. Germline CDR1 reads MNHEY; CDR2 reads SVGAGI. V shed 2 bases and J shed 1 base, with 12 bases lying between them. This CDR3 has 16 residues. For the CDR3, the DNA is TGTGCCAGCAGTTACGGCGGAGGGGATTCTGGAAACACCATATATTTT. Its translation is CASSYGGGDSGNTIYF.

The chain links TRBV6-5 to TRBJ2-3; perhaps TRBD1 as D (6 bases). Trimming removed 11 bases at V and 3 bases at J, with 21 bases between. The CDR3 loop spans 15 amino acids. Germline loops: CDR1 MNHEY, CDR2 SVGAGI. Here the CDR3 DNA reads TGTGCCTCGTCAGAACAGGGAAGGGGGACAGATACGCAGTATTTT. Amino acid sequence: CASSEQGRGTDTQYF.

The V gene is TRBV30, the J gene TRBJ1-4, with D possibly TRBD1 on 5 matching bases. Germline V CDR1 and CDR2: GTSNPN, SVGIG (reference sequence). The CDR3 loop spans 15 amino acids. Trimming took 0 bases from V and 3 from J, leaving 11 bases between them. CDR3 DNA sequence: TGTGCCTGGAGTGTAGTAGGGGCGGCTAATGAAAAACTGTTTTTT. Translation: CAWSVVGAANEKLFF.

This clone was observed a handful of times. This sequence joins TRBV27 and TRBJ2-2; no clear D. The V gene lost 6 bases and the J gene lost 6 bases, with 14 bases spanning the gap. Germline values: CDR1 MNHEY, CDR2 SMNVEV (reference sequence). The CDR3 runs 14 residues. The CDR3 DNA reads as TGTGCCAGCAGGGGAACACCTATCGCCGGGGAGCTGTTTTTT. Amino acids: CASRGTPIAGELFF.

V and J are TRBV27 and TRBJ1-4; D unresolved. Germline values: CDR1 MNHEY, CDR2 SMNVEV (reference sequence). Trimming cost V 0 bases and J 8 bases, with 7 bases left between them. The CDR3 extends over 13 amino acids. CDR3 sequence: CASSLSGREKLFF. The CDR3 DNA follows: TGTGCCAGCAGTTTATCGGGTCGAGAAAAACTGTTTTTT.

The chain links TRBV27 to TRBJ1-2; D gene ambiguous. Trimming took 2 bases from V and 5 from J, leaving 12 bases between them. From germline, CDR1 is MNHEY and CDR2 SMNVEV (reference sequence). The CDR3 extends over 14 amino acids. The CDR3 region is CASSLVRDAYGYTF. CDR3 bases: TGTGCCAGCAGTTTAGTTAGGGATGCGTATGGCTACACCTTC.

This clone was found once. The chain's CDR3 is CASSTQRAMDTEAFF. The CDR3 bases are TGTGCCAGCAGCACCCAGCGGGCTATGGACACTGAAGCTTTCTTT. The chain couples TRBV21-1 to TRBJ1-1. TRBV21-1 is labeled a pseudogene. The CDR3 has 15 residues.

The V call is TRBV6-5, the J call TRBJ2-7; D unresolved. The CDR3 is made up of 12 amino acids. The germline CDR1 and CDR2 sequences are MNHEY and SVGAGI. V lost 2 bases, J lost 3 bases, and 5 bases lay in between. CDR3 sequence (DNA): TGTGCCAGCAGTTACAGAATCTACGAGCAGTACTTC. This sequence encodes CASSYRIYEQYF.